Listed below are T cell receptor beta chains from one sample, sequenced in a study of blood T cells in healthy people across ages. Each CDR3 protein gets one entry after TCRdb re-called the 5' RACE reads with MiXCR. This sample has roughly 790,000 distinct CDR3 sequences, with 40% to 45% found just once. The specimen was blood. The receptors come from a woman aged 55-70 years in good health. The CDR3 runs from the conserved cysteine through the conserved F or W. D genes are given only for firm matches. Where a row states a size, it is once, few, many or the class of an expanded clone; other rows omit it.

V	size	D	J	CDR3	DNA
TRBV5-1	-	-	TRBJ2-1	CASRSSYNEQFF	TGCGCCAGCAGATCCTCCTACAATGAGCAGTTCTTC
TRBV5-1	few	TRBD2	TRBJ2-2	CASSLLAGPNTGELFF	TGCGCCAGCAGCTTACTAGCGGGTCCGAACACCGGGGAGCTGTTTTTT
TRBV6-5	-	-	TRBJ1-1	CASSGTVNTEAFF	TGTGCCAGCAGCGGGACGGTGAACACTGAAGCTTTCTTT
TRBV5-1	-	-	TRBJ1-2	CASSSLAGVNYGYTF	TGCGCCAGCAGCTCCCTTGCAGGGGTCAACTATGGCTACACCTTC
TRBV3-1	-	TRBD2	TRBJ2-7	CASSQLASGGAIYEQYF	TGTGCCAGCAGCCAACTCGCTAGCGGGGGGGCCATCTACGAGCAGTACTTC
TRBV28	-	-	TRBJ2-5	CASRPGDSTLETQYF	TGTGCCAGCAGGCCCGGGGACTCGACCCTAGAGACCCAGTACTTC
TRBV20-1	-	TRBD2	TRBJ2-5	CSAQTSGNEEAQYF	TGCAGTGCACAGACTAGCGGGAACGAAGAGGCCCAGTACTTC
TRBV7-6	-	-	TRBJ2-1	CTSTQDSGGNEQFF	TGTACCAGCACCCAGGACTCCGGTGGCAATGAGCAGTTCTTC
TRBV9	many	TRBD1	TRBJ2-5	CASSADRAETQYF	TGTGCCAGCAGCGCAGACAGGGCTGAGACCCAGTACTTC
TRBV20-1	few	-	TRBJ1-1	CSAPTSRVTEAFF	TGCAGTGCGCCTACCTCCAGGGTTACTGAAGCTTTCTTT
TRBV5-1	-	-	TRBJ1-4	CASKVATNEKLFF	TGCGCCAGCAAGGTAGCAACTAATGAAAAACTGTTTTTT
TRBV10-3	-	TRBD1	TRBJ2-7	CAISATTGAYEQYF	TGTGCCATCAGTGCAACAACAGGGGCCTACGAGCAGTACTTC
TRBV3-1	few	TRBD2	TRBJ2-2	CASSQDSGNGELFF	TGTGCCAGCAGCCAAGATAGCGGGAATGGGGAGCTGTTTTTT
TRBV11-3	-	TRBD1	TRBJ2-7	CASSSVQGASEQYF	TGTGCCAGCAGCTCAGTTCAGGGGGCAAGTGAGCAGTACTTC
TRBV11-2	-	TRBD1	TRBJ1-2	CASSLATGINYGYTF	TGTGCCAGCAGCTTAGCGACAGGGATTAACTATGGCTACACCTTC
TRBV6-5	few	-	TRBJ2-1	CASSSGDEQFF	TGTGCCAGCAGTTCGGGTGATGAGCAGTTCTTC
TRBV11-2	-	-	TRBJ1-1	CASSRDRPEAFF	TGTGCCAGCAGCCGGGACCGACCGGAAGCTTTCTTT
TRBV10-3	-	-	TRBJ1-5	CAISGGETQPQHF	TGTGCCATCTCCGGGGGAGAGACTCAGCCCCAGCATTTT
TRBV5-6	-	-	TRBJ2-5	CASSLAGTGGQYF	TGTGCCAGCAGCTTGGCCGGCACCGGCGGCCAGTACTTC
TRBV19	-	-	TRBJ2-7	CASSTRQRYNSYEQYF	TGTGCCAGTAGCACCCGACAGCGCTACAACTCCTACGAGCAGTACTTC
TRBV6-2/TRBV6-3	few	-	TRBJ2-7	CASNDRYEQYF	TGTGCCAGCAACGACAGATACGAGCAGTACTTC
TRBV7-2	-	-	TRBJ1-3	CASSNNRETAGNTIYF	TGTGCCAGCAGTAACAACCGTGAGACTGCTGGAAACACCATATATTTT
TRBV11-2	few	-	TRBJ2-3	CASSLGGSPGGTDTQYF	TGTGCCAGCAGCTTAGGGGGATCGCCGGGGGGCACAGATACGCAGTATTTT
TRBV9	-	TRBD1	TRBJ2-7	CASSATPAGTGSYEQYF	TGTGCCAGCAGCGCAACCCCCGCCGGGACAGGGTCCTACGAGCAGTACTTC
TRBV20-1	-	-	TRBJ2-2	CSARVGEKNTGELFF	TGCAGTGCTAGAGTGGGAGAGAAGAACACCGGGGAGCTGTTTTTT
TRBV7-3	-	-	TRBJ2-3	CASSLIIGGTDTQYF	TGTGCCAGCAGCTTAATAATCGGGGGCACAGATACGCAGTATTTT
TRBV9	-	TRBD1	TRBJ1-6	CASSLSGTAYNSPLHF	TGTGCCAGCAGCCTCTCCGGGACAGCCTATAATTCACCCCTCCACTTT
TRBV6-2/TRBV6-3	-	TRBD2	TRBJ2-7	CASSALASGIYNEQYF	TGTGCCAGCAGTGCCCTGGCTAGCGGGATCTACAATGAGCAGTACTTC
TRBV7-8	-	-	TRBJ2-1	CASSGGSKDEQFF	TGTGCCAGCAGCGGAGGCTCTAAGGATGAGCAGTTCTTC
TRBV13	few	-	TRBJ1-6	CASSRRQDSPLHF	TGTGCCAGCAGCAGAAGACAGGACTCACCCCTCCACTTT
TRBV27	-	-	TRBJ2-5	CASSSTRLQETQYF	TGTGCCAGCAGTTCCACTAGACTGCAAGAGACCCAGTACTTC
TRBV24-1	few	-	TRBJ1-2	CATSDQRNYGYTF	TGTGCCACCAGTGATCAACGAAACTATGGCTACACCTTC